This note documents a single T cell receptor (beta chain) sequence. This record belongs to a study of blood T cell repertoires in COVID-19. Authors' data handling: Reference gene primer amplification gave nucleated cell count estimates. The table came from immunoSEQ multiplex PCR; TCRdb's copy has only in-frame clones and leaves some out. The V and J calls and clone size are taken from that table; D and trimming were inferred from the DNA. This sample carries 45,000 to 50,000 clones, 83% of them seen once, and the ten largest clones take over 7%. Per the germline V gene, CDR1 is MDHEN and CDR2 is SYDVKM. This CDR3 has 16 amino acids. Unmatched junction bases numbered 14, after V lost 6 bases and J lost 3 bases.

The sample was peripheral blood. This chain links TRBV28 with TRBJ2-7; 7 nucleotides agree with TRBD2. The receptor's source is an elderly man in a cohort sampled during active COVID-19. The DNA of the CDR3 is TGTGCCAGCAGAACCGGGAGGACCTCCTATTACTACGAGCAGTACTTC. It codes for CASRTGRTSYYYEQYF. Supplemented by reference TRBV28 and TRBJ2-7, the full variable domain reads DVKVTQSSRYLVKRTGEKVFLECVQDMDHENMFWYRQDPGLGLRLIYFSYDVKMKEKGDIPEGYSVSREKKERFSLILESASTNQTSMYLCASRTGRTSYYYEQYFGPGTRLTVT.